The rows below give T cell receptor beta chains drawn from one sample of a study of CD8+ T cells in alopecia areata. Profiled with immunoSEQ multiplex PCR; TCRdb holds only in-frame clones, not every one. There are about 140,000 clones in the sample; around 50% occur only once, and under 6.5% lies in the top ten. The sequences come from CD4+ T cells sorted from blood, collected at week 0. The receptors shown here come from a human donor with alopecia areata. CDR3s include the opening cysteine and the closing phenylalanine or tryptophan. The D gene is left open where the match is weak. Some rows have no size entry. The others give once, few or many, or a class for an expanded clone.

TRBV5-1	-	TRBJ2-5	few	CASSPTGQGETQYF	TGCGCCAGCAGCCCAACAGGGCAGGGGGAGACCCAGTACTTC
TRBV7-2	-	TRBJ2-3	few	CASSLGPSTDTQYF	TGTGCCAGCAGCTTAGGACCTAGCACAGATACGCAGTATTTT
TRBV29-1	TRBD1	TRBJ1-3	-	CSVAGLGQGSGNTIYF	TGCAGCGTTGCCGGCCTGGGACAGGGGTCAGGAAACACCATATATTTT
TRBV7-2	-	TRBJ1-2	-	CASSLRMSGGDGNYGYTF	TGTGCCAGCAGCTTAAGGATGTCTGGAGGGGACGGGAACTATGGCTACACCTTC
TRBV27	-	TRBJ1-4	-	CAPEGWFF	TGTGCCCCCGAGGGATGGTTTTTT
TRBV30	-	TRBJ2-7	-	CAWSRQGQGEQYF	TGTGCCTGGAGTCGGCAGGGGCAGGGCGAGCAGTACTTC
TRBV6-5	-	TRBJ1-6	once	CASRVVGHSPLHF	TGTGCCAGCCGGGTGGTGGGCCATTCACCCCTCCACTTT
TRBV6-6	TRBD1	TRBJ1-5	once	CASSYPQGRQPQHF	TGTGCCAGCAGTTACCCACAGGGGCGTCAGCCCCAGCATTTT
TRBV5-1	-	TRBJ1-6	once	CASSWTENNSPLHF	TGCGCCAGCAGCTGGACGGAGAATAATTCACCCCTCCACTTT
TRBV5-1	TRBD2	TRBJ2-7	-	CASSFGVAGAYEQYF	TGCGCCAGCAGCTTTGGGGTAGCGGGGGCCTACGAGCAGTACTTC
TRBV29-1	TRBD1	TRBJ2-5	few	CSEPGQGGRETQYF	TGCAGCGAACCGGGACAGGGGGGGAGAGAGACCCAGTACTTC
TRBV23-1	TRBD2	TRBJ2-7	-	CASSLRTREGPPGPYGEQYF	TGCGCCAGCAGCTTGAGGACTAGGGAGGGGCCCCCTGGGCCCTACGGCGAGCAGTACTTC
TRBV29-1	-	TRBJ1-2	-	CSVDSDGQTYGYTF	TGCAGCGTTGATTCCGACGGACAGACCTATGGCTACACCTTC
TRBV6-6	TRBD1	TRBJ1-1	-	CASNPRDRLNTEAFF	TGTGCCAGCAATCCCCGGGACAGACTGAACACTGAAGCTTTCTTT
TRBV29-1	-	TRBJ1-1	-	CSATDPDTEAFF	TGCAGCGCTACTGACCCGGACACTGAAGCTTTCTTT
TRBV7-2	TRBD1	TRBJ2-2	-	CASSPDRVPGELFF	TGTGCCAGCAGCCCGGACAGGGTGCCCGGGGAGCTGTTTTTT